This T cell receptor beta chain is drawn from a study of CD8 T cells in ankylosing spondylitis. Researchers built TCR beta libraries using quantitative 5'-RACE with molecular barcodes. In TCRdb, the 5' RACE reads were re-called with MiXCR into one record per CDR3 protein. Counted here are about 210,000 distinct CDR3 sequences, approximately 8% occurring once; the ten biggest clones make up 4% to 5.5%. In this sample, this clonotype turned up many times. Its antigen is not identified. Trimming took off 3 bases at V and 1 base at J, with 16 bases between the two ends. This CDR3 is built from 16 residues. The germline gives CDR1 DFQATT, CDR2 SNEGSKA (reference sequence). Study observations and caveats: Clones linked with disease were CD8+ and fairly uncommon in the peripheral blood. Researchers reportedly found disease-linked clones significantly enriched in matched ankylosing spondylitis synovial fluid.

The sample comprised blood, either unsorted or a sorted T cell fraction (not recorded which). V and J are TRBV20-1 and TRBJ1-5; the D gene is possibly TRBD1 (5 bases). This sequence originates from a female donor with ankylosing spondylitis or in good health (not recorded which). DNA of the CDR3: TGCAGTGCTAGCCAACTTGGCAGGGAGAGCAATCAGCCCCAGCATTTT. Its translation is CSASQLGRESNQPQHF.